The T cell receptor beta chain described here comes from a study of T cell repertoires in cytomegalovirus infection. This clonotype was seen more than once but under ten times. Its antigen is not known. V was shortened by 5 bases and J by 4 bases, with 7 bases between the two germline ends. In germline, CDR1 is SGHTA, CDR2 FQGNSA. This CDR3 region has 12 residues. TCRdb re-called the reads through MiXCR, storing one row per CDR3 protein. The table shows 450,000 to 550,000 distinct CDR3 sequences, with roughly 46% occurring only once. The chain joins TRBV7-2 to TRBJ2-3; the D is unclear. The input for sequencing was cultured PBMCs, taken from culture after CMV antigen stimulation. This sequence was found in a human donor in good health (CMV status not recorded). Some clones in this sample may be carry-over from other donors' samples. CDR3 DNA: TGTGCCAGCAGCAATACACCAGATACGCAGTATTTT. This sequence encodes CASSNTPDTQYF.